The 17 T cell receptor beta chains given below trace back to one sample, sequenced in a study of blood T cell repertoires in COVID-19. Here immunoSEQ multiplex PCR was the method, and the copy in TCRdb shows in-frame clones only, minus some. The sample yields over 130,000 clones, 84% seen once. The sequenced sample consisted of PBMCs or T cells enriched from blood (not recorded which). The receptors derive from a woman aged 50 to 65 with acute COVID-19.

J is TRBJ1-1 and V is TRBV3-1 (or the pseudogene TRBV3-2); D gene ambiguous. CDR1 LGHDT and CDR2 YNNKEL come from the germline V gene (reference sequence). The CDR3 runs 13 residues. V was shortened by 2 bases and J by 6 bases, with 10 bases between the two germline ends. The CDR3 protein is CASSQRRESEAFF. The CDR3 DNA reads TGTGCCAGCAGCCAAAGACGGGAATCTGAAGCTTTCTTT.

This sequence joins TRBV5-1 and TRBJ2-5, with 11 bases identical to TRBD1. CDR1 and CDR2 (germline): SGHRS, YFSETQ. This CDR3 has 15 amino acids. V trimming: 4 bases; J trimming: 5 bases; junction bases outside the gene matches: 7. DNA of the CDR3: TGCGCCAGCAGCCACGGACAGGGGGCAGGGGAGACCCAGTACTTC. Protein sequence: CASSHGQGAGETQYF.

The chain is built from TRBV6-5 and TRBJ2-7; D is possibly TRBD1 (6 bases). The CDR3 is made up of 13 amino acids. CDR1 is MNHEY and CDR2 is SVGAGI in the germline V gene. V shed 6 bases and J shed 0 bases, with 9 bases lying between them. The CDR3 here is CASSDRYSYEQYF. The CDR3 DNA sequence: TGTGCCAGCAGCGACAGGTACTCCTACGAGCAGTACTTC.

The gene calls are TRBV28 and TRBJ2-4; a possible D gene is TRBD1 (5 bases). The CDR3 loop spans 16 amino acids. Trimming removed 4 bases at V and 0 bases at J, with 13 bases between. Germline CDR1 MDHEN, CDR2 SYDVKM. The CDR3 DNA sequence: TGTGCCAGCAGTTCGGCAGGGCTCGTAGCCAAAAACATTCAGTACTTC. This sequence encodes CASSSAGLVAKNIQYF. The complete variable domain, with remaining parts taken from reference TRBV28 and TRBJ2-4, reads DVKVTQSSRYLVKRTGEKVFLECVQDMDHENMFWYRQDPGLGLRLIYFSYDVKMKEKGDIPEGYSVSREKKERFSLILESASTNQTSMYLCASSSAGLVAKNIQYFGAGTRLSVL.

The chain joins TRBV6-2 or TRBV6-3 to TRBJ2-7; possible D gene TRBD1, 6 bases. This CDR3 has 16 amino acids. V dropped 2 bases and J dropped 0 bases, with 14 bases sitting between them. The germline V gene encodes CDR1 MNHEY and CDR2 SVGEGT. CDR3 bases: TGTGCCAGCAGTTACCTAAATGGACAGATCTCCTACGAGCAGTACTTC. It is translated as CASSYLNGQISYEQYF.

The chain employs TRBV12-3 or TRBV12-4 and TRBJ1-2, with a possible D match to TRBD1 (5 bases). This CDR3 comprises 12 residues. The V gene lost 3 bases and the J gene lost 6 bases, with 8 bases spanning the gap. The CDR3 here is CASSFGGDGYTF. The DNA for the CDR3 is TGTGCCAGCAGTTTCGGGGGGGATGGCTACACCTTC.

As regards this clone: One end of the junction fails to match germline, which may point to a read error. The chain is built from TRBV7-8 and TRBJ1-1; D possibly corresponds to TRBD1 (6 bases). The CDR3 covers 12 residues. Germline V gene sequence: CDR1 SGHVS, CDR2 FQNEAQ. Here the CDR3 reads CASSLGADSNFF. The CDR3 DNA reads as TGTGCCAGCAGCCTGGGGGCGGACAGCAATTTTTTT. The entire variable domain, with the rest obtained from reference TRBV7-8 and TRBJ1-1, is as follows: GAGVSQSPRYKVAKRGQDVALRCDPISGHVSLFWYQQALGQGPEFLTYFQNEAQLDKSGLPSDRFFAERPEGSVSTLKIQRTQQEDSAVYLCASSLGADSNFFGQGTRLTVV.

CDR3 residues: CASVGQGMYEQYF. The CDR3 region has the DNA TGTGCCAGTGTGGGACAGGGTATGTACGAGCAGTACTTC. The chain employs TRBV19 and TRBJ2-7, with 9 bases lining up with TRBD1. Germline V gene data show CDR1 as LNHDA and CDR2 as SQIVND (reference sequence). V trimming: 8 bases; J trimming: 4 bases; junction bases outside the gene matches: 6. The CDR3 consists of 13 residues.

V gene TRBV14 combines with J gene TRBJ1-1, with D possibly being TRBD1 (5 bases). V was shortened by 0 bases and J by 10 bases, with 12 bases between the two germline ends. Germline loops: CDR1 SGHDN, CDR2 FVKESK. The CDR3 covers 13 residues. The DNA of the CDR3 is TGTGCCAGCAGCCAAGACTCCGGGACTTCAGCTTTCTTT. This encodes CASSQDSGTSAFF. Full variable domain (missing parts from reference TRBV14 and TRBJ1-1): EAGVTQFPSHSVIEKGQTVTLRCDPISGHDNLYWYRRVMGKEIKFLLHFVKESKQDESGMPNNRFLAERTGGTYSTLKVQPAELEDSGVYFCASSQDSGTSAFFGQGTRLTVV.

The J gene is TRBJ2-5, the V gene TRBV11-2, with D uncertain. V lost 5 bases to trimming and J lost 2 bases, with 12 bases between them. The CDR3 runs to 14 residues. Looked up from germline, CDR1 is SGHAT and CDR2 is FQNNGV. CDR3 sequence: CASSPRSRQETQYF. In DNA form, the CDR3 reads TGTGCCAGCAGCCCCCGTTCTAGACAAGAGACCCAGTACTTC.

The chain is built from TRBV10-3 and TRBJ2-5, with 11 bases lining up with TRBD1. The V gene end was trimmed by 8 bases and the J gene end by 5 bases; junction bases not matched to a gene: 7. The CDR3 loop spans 14 amino acids. The germline CDR1 and CDR2 sequences are ENHRY and SYGVKD. The CDR3 here is CAIWTGGAYETQYF. In DNA form, the CDR3 reads TGTGCCATCTGGACAGGGGGCGCGTACGAGACCCAGTACTTC.

The chain combines TRBV14 with TRBJ2-1; D perhaps matches TRBD2 (5 bases). Trimming cost V 0 bases and J 6 bases, with 12 bases left between them. Germline CDR1 is SGHDN and CDR2 is FVKESK. The CDR3 is 15 residues long. The DNA for the CDR3 is TGTGCCAGCAGCCAAGAACGGGGAGAACTCAATGAGCAGTTCTTC. This gives the protein CASSQERGELNEQFF.

This chain links TRBV14 with TRBJ1-1, with 7 bases fitting TRBD1. Germline CDR1 is SGHDN and CDR2 is FVKESK. The CDR3 sequence is 14 residues long. Trimming took 4 bases from V and 11 from J; bases not matched to a gene: 13. In DNA form, the CDR3 reads TGTGCCAGCAGCCTTAGCCTCGGGACAGCCTACGCTTTCTTT. Its protein is CASSLSLGTAYAFF.

This clone was detected ten times or more. V usage is TRBV27 and J usage is TRBJ2-1; D uncertain. The V gene's germline CDR1 is MNHEY and CDR2 SMNVEV (reference sequence). V was cut by 3 bases and J by 8 bases, with 11 bases left in between. The CDR3 is made up of 13 amino acids. This CDR3 is CASSFSPRDEQFF. In DNA form, the CDR3 reads TGTGCCAGCAGTTTTTCGCCACGGGATGAGCAGTTCTTC.

The chain links TRBV7-9 to TRBJ2-5, with 8 bases identical to TRBD2. The germline V gene has CDR1 SEHNR and CDR2 FQNEAQ (reference sequence). V lost 10 bases, J lost 4 bases, and 14 bases stayed unmatched. The CDR3 loop spans 15 amino acids. CDR3 coding DNA: TGTGCCACAGTGGGGACTAGTCCTTCCGGAGAGACCCAGTACTTC. This sequence encodes CATVGTSPSGETQYF. The whole variable domain, remainder taken from reference TRBV7-9 and TRBJ2-5, is DTGVSQNPRHKITKRGQNVTFRCDPISEHNRLYWYRQTLGQGPEFLTYFQNEAQLEKSRLLSDRFSAERPKGSFSTLEIQRTEQGDSAMYLCATVGTSPSGETQYFGPGTRLLVL.

This clone has just one count. This rearrangement joins TRBV19 to TRBJ1-2; tentatively, D is TRBD1 (6 bases). Deletions cut 1 base from V and 8 bases from J, with 11 bases between. The CDR3 is made up of 13 amino acids. Germline V gene sequence: CDR1 LNHDA, CDR2 SQIVND (reference sequence). CDR3 nucleotide sequence: TGTGCCAGTAGTATAGCCGGACAGAAGGGCTACACCTTC. Its translation: CASSIAGQKGYTF.

The chain is built from TRBV30 and TRBJ1-2; TRBD1 matches 7 bases. The CDR3 is made up of 17 amino acids. Looked up from germline, CDR1 is GTSNPN and CDR2 is SVGIG (reference sequence). V lost 0 bases to trimming and J lost 3 bases; unmatched junction nucleotides: 13. CDR3 DNA: TGTGCCTGGAGTGTAGGGGGGACAGACCTCACCTACTATGGCTACACCTTC. Amino acid sequence: CAWSVGGTDLTYYGYTF. Looking up the rest from reference TRBV30 and TRBJ1-2 gives the full variable domain: SQTIHQWPATLVQPVGSPLSLECTVEGTSNPNLYWYRQAAGRGLQLLFYSVGIGQISSEVPQNLSASRPQDRQFILSSKKLLLSDSGFYLCAWSVGGTDLTYYGYTFGSGTRLTVV.